This T cell receptor beta chain was recovered during a study of tumor and adjacent non-tumor tissue in lung cancer. The overall study: Each sample yielded roughly 4.2 million productive TCRbeta reads on average. General study results and limits: Normal lung showed higher cumulative top 100 clone frequency than tumor. Compared with tumor, normal lung showed significantly lower TCR diversity.

CDR3 size: 16 residues. The germline CDR1 and CDR2 sequences are WSHSY and SAAADI. No cell sorting was done before RNA was extracted from the tissue. Turning to this clonotype: Its antigen is still unknown. A read error may account for a junction end that differs from germline.

A modified ARM-PCR protocol with three rounds of nested PCR amplified TCRbeta. TCRdb redid the calling of the multiplex PCR reads with MiXCR, one entry per CDR3 protein. The sample carries about 200,000 distinct CDR3 sequences, about 71% recorded once. This receptor was taken from a man in his sixties with non-small cell lung cancer. The sample was lung tumor tissue. This chain joins TRBV10-2 and TRBJ2-1, with 8 bases identical to TRBD2. The CDR3 DNA follows: TGCGCCAACAGTGCCCTAGCGGGTCTCTCCTACAATGAGCAGTTCTTC. Residues: CANSALAGLSYNEQFF.